The present T cell receptor (beta chain) was sequenced within a study of vaccination effects on CD4 cells after COVID-19. Regarding the study as a whole: New vaccine-induced clones dominated post-vaccine spike-reactive clones in convalescents.

With regard to this clone: What it binds is unknown.

Before any sequencing was done, the ViraFEST assay used viral peptide pools to expand antigen-specific CD4+ T cells. Researchers isolated CD4+ T cells once about eleven days of culture had elapsed. Their SARS-CoV-2 infection, verified by PCR, occurred between March and December 2020. Profiling relied on immunoSEQ multiplex PCR, and the TCRdb table lists in-frame clones only, not all of them. The sample consists of around 53,000 clones, more than 75% of them appearing once. CDR3 size: 12 residues. Germline CDR1 reads LGHNA; CDR2 reads YNFKEQ. With 5 bases removed from V and 8 bases from J, the gap between germline ends came to 7 bases.

V gene TRBV4-2 combines with J gene TRBJ1-6; D is unresolved. This specimen consisted of CD4+ T cells from PBMCs cultured with HIV peptides, obtained before COVID-19 vaccination. Stated subset: HIV-1 Nef peptide pool negative control/reference culture. This sequence originates from a human donor who had a prior SARS-CoV-2 infection. CDR3 DNA: TGTGCCAGCAGCAAAGCGGATTCACCCCTCCACTTT. Translating it yields CASSKADSPLHF.